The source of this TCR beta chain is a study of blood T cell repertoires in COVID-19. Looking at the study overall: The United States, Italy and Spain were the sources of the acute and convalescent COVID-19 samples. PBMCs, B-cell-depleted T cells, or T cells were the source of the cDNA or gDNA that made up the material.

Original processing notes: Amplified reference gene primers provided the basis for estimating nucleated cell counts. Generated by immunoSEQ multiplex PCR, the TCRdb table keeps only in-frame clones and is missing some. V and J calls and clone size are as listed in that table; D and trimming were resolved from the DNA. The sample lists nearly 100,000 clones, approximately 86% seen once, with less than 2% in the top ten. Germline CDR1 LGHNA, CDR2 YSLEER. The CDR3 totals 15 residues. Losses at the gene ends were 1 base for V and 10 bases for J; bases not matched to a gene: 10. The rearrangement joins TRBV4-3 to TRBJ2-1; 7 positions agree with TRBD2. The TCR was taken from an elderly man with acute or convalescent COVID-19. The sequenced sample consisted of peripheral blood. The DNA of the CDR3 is TGCGCCAGCAGCCAAGGGTTGGGCGGGAGCATCGAGCAGTTCTTC. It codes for CASSQGLGGSIEQFF.